Below, 10 T cell receptor beta chains from the same sample are listed, as sequenced in a study of T cells in localized non-small cell lung cancer (dated by TCRdb to 2018 to 2021). Libraries were constructed by the immunoSEQ multiplex PCR assay. TCRdb obtained this table from immuneACCESS and retained in-frame rearrangements with V and J assigned. These tables miss some clones; where compared with another copy, unresolved V genes account for less than half of the shortfall, and the remainder is unexplained. In this sample the table shows under 1,200 clones, 30% to 40% of which occur a single time. The ten most abundant clones make up 13% to 15% of the sample. The sequences come from normal lung tissue next to the tumor, collected before any cancer treatment. The receptors stem from a female donor aged 60 or older with stage I lung adenocarcinoma.

This clone rates as large. The V call is TRBV19, the J call TRBJ2-6; no clear D gene. In germline, CDR1 is LNHDA, CDR2 SQIVND (reference sequence). The CDR3 has 11 residues. CDR3 sequence: CASTETNVLTF. In nucleotides, the CDR3 is TGTGCTTCTACAGAAACCAACGTCCTGACTTTC.

This clone was seen a single time. This chain joins TRBV30 and TRBJ2-1, with D perhaps matching TRBD2 (6 bases). CDR3 length: 15 residues. Looked up from germline, CDR1 is GTSNPN and CDR2 is SVGIG (reference sequence). Trimming took 3 bases from V and 8 from J, leaving 20 bases between them. The CDR3: CAWRIGGKIVDEQFF. The CDR3 DNA follows: TGTGCCTGGAGAATAGGCGGGAAGATAGTTGATGAGCAGTTCTTC.

This chain joins TRBV10-1 and TRBJ2-1, with 7 bases matching TRBD2. The CDR3 has 16 amino acids. Per germline, CDR1 WNHNN and CDR2 SYGVQD (reference sequence). V lost 2 bases to trimming and J lost 5 bases; unmatched junction nucleotides: 9. The CDR3 coding sequence is TGCGCCAGCAGTGAGAGAGGACTAGAGTCACACAATGAGCAGTTCTTC. Residues: CASSERGLESHNEQFF.

This chain uses TRBV28 with TRBJ1-1; D gene ambiguous. The ends were cut back, 5 bases at V and 0 bases at J, with 13 bases in the middle. Germline V lookup: CDR1 MDHEN, CDR2 SYDVKM. This CDR3 has 15 amino acids. The CDR3 loop reads CASSRPGEMNTEAFF. CDR3 nucleotides: TGTGCCAGCAGTCGCCCGGGCGAAATGAACACTGAAGCTTTCTTT. Together with reference TRBV28 and TRBJ1-1, the CDR3 gives the full variable domain: DVKVTQSSRYLVKRTGEKVFLECVQDMDHENMFWYRQDPGLGLRLIYFSYDVKMKEKGDIPEGYSVSREKKERFSLILESASTNQTSMYLCASSRPGEMNTEAFFGQGTRLTVV.

The genes are TRBV19 and TRBJ2-1; the D call may be TRBD1 or TRBD2 (6 bases each). Trimming removed 4 bases at V and 0 bases at J, with 16 bases between. Germline-derived CDR1 and CDR2 are LNHDA and SQIVND (reference sequence). The CDR3 is 17 residues long. CDR3 coding DNA: TGTGCCAGTAGTAGGGGGGCGGGAAAGAGCTCCTACAATGAGCAGTTCTTC. Amino acids: CASSRGAGKSSYNEQFF. The whole variable domain, filled in from reference TRBV19 and TRBJ2-1, reads DGGITQSPKYLFRKEGQNVTLSCEQNLNHDAMYWYRQDPGQGLRLIYYSQIVNDFQKGDIAEGYSVSREKKESFPLTVTSAQKNPTAFYLCASSRGAGKSSYNEQFFGPGTRLTVL.

The chain combines TRBV9 with TRBJ2-7; 7 nucleotides match TRBD1. The CDR3 consists of 13 residues. The germline gives CDR1 SGDLS, CDR2 YYNGEE. The junction had 8 bases not matched to a gene; V was cut back by 4 bases and J by 7 bases. The CDR3 sequence: CASSRGGLREQYF. The CDR3 bases are TGTGCCAGCAGCAGAGGGGGCCTTAGGGAGCAGTACTTC.

This chain uses TRBV28 with TRBJ2-6; D is possibly TRBD1 (5 bases). The CDR3 totals 19 residues. V shed 5 bases and J shed 0 bases, with 20 bases lying between them. CDR1 and CDR2 from the germline V gene are MDHEN and SYDVKM. CDR3 nucleotides: TGTGCCAGCAGTACCCTAGTCGTAAGGGGCAGCTCTGGGGCCAACGTCCTGACTTTC. Protein: CASSTLVVRGSSGANVLTF.

J is TRBJ2-1 and V is TRBV29-1; 7 positions match TRBD2. The CDR3 totals 14 residues. With V trimmed by 2 bases and J by 6 bases, 7 bases remained unmatched. Germline values: CDR1 SQVTM, CDR2 ANQGSEA. CDR3 in amino acids: CSVEWLADINEQFF. The CDR3 DNA reads TGCAGCGTTGAATGGCTAGCGGATATCAATGAGCAGTTCTTC.

This clone was detected only a few times. This chain connects TRBV30 to TRBJ2-7; 9 positions match TRBD1. CDR1 is GTSNPN, CDR2 SVGIG, per germline (reference sequence). Trimming at V came to 0 bases and at J to 1 base, leaving 10 bases not matched to a gene. This CDR3 comprises 17 residues. As DNA, the CDR3 is TGTGCCTGGAGTGTACTCTATGGAGACAGGGGGTCCTACGAGCAGTACTTC. Protein product: CAWSVLYGDRGSYEQYF.

This clone has just a few counts. The rearrangement uses TRBV9 and TRBJ2-7, with 7 bases that match TRBD2. Germline V gene data show CDR1 as SGDLS and CDR2 as YYNGEE. CDR3 size: 16 residues. Unmatched junction bases numbered 16, after V lost 6 bases and J lost 4 bases. This CDR3 reads CASTTSSSGGKYEQYF. In nucleotides, the CDR3 is TGTGCCAGCACCACTTCTTCGTCGGGGGGAAAGTACGAGCAGTACTTC.